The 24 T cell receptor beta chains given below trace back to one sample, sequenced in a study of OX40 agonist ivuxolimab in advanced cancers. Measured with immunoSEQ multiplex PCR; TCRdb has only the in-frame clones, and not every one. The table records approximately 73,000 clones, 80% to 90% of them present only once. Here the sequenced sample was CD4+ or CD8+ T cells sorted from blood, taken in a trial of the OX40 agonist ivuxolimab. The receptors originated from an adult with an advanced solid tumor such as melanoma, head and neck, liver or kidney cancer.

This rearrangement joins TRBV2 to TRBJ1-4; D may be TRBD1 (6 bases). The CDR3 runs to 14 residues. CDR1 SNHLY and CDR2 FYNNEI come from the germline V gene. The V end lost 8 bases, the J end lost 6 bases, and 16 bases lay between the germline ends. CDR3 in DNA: TGTGCCAGCGTCCGGGGGGCATCGTATGAAAAACTGTTTTTT. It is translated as CASVRGASYEKLFF.

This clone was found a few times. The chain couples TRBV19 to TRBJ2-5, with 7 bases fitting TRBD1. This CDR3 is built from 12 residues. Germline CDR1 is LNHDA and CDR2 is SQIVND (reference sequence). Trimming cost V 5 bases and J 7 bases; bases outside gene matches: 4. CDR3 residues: CASSQGDGTQYF. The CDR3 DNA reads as TGTGCCAGTAGTCAGGGGGACGGGACCCAGTACTTC.

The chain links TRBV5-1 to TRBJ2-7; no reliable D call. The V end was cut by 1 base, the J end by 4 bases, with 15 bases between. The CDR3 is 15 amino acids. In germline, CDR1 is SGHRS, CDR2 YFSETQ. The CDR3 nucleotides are TGCGCCAGCAGCTTGAGCGTTTCGTCTTTGTACGAGCAGTACTTC. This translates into CASSLSVSSLYEQYF.

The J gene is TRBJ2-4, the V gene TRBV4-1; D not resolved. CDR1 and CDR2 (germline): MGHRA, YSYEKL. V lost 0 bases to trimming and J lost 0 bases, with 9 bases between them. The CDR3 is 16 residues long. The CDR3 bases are TGCGCCAGCAGCCAAGACCAAGGAATAGCCAAAAACATTCAGTACTTC. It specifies CASSQDQGIAKNIQYF.

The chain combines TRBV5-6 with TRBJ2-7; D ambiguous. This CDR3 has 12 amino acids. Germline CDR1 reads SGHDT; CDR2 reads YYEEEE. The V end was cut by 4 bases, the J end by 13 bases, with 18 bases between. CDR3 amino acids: CASSHGYPDQYF. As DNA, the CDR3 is TGTGCCAGCAGCCACGGGTATCCCGATCAATACTTC.

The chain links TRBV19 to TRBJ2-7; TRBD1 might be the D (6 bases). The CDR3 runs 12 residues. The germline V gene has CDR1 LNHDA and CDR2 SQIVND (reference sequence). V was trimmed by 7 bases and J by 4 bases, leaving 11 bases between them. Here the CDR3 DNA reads TGTGCCAGTACGGGCAGGGGTTACGAGCAGTACTTC. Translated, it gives CASTGRGYEQYF.

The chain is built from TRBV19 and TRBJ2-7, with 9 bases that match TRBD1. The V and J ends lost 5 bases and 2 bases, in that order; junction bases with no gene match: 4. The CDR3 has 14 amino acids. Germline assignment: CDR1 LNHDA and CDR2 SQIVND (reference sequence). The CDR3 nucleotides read TGTGCCAGTAGTCCAGGGACAGGGACCTACGAGCAGTACTTC. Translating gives CASSPGTGTYEQYF. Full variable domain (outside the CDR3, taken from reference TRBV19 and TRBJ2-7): DGGITQSPKYLFRKEGQNVTLSCEQNLNHDAMYWYRQDPGQGLRLIYYSQIVNDFQKGDIAEGYSVSREKKESFPLTVTSAQKNPTAFYLCASSPGTGTYEQYFGPGTRLTVT.

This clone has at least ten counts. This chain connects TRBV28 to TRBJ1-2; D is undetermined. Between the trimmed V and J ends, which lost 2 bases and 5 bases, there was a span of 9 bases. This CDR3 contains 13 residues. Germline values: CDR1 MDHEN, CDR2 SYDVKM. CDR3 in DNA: TGTGCCAGCAGTTTAGGCAGGAGTTATGGCTACACCTTC. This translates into CASSLGRSYGYTF.

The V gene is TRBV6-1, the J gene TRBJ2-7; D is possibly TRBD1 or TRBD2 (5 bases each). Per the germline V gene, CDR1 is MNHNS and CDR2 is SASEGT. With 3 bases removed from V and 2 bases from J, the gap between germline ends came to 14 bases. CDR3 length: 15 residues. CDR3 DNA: TGTGCCAGCAGTGATGGGGGTCTTTCTCCCTACGAGCAGTACTTC. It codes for CASSDGGLSPYEQYF.

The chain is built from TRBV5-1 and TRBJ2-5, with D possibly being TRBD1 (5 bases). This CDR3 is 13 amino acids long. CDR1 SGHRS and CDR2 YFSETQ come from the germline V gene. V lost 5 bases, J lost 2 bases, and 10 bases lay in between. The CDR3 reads CASRRDRQETQYF. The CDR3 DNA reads TGCGCCAGCAGGAGAGACAGACAAGAGACCCAGTACTTC.

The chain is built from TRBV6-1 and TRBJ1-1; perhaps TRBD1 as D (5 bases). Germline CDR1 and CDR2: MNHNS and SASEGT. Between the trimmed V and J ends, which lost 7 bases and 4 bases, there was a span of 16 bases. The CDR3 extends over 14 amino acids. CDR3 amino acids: CASTLSGGSTEAFF. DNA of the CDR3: TGTGCCAGCACCTTAAGTGGGGGGAGCACTGAAGCTTTCTTT.

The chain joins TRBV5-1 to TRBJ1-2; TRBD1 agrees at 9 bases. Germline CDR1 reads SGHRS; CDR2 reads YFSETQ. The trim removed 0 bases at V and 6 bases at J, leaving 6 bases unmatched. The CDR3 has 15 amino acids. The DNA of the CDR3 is TGCGCCAGCAGCTTGGTTACACAGGGGGCAGATGGCTACACCTTC. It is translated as CASSLVTQGADGYTF.

CDR3 residues: CASSPNDRSNYGYTF. The DNA of the CDR3 is TGTGCCAGCAGCCCCAATGACAGGAGCAACTATGGCTACACCTTC. The chain is built from TRBV7-3 and TRBJ1-2, with D possibly being TRBD1 (6 bases). From germline, CDR1 is SGHTA and CDR2 FQGTGA. The V and J ends lost 5 bases and 2 bases respectively, with 15 bases between them. The CDR3 covers 15 residues.

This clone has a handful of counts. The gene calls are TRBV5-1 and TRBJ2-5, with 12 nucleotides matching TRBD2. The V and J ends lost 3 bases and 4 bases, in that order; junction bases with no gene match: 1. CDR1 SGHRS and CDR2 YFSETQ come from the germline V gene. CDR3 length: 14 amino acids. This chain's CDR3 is CASSSLAGGETQYF. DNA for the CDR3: TGCGCCAGCAGCTCACTAGCGGGGGGAGAGACCCAGTACTTC. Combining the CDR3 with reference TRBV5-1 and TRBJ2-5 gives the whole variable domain KAGVTQTPRYLIKTRGQQVTLSCSPISGHRSVSWYQQTPGQGLQFLFEYFSETQRNKGNFPGRFSGRQFSNSRSEMNVSTLELGDSALYLCASSSLAGGETQYFGPGTRLLVL.

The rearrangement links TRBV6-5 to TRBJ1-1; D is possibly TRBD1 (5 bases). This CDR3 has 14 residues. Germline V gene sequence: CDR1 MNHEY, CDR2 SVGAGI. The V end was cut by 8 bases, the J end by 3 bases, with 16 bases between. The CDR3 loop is CASDIQRGHTEAFF. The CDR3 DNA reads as TGTGCCAGCGATATCCAGCGGGGCCACACTGAAGCTTTCTTT.

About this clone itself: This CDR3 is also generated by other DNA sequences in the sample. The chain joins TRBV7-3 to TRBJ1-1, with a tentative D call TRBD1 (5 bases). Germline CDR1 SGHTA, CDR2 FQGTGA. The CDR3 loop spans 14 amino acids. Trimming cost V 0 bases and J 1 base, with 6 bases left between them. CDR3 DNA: TGTGCCAGCAGCTTAACGGGGGGGAACACTGAAGCTTTCTTT. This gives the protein CASSLTGGNTEAFF.

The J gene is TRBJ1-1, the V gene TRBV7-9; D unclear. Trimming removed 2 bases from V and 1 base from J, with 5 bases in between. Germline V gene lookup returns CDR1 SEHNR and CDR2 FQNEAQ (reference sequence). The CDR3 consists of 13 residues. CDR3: CASSLPENTEAFF. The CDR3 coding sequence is TGTGCCAGCAGCTTACCGGAGAACACTGAAGCTTTCTTT. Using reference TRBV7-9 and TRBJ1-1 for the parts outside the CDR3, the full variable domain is DTGVSQNPRHKITKRGQNVTFRCDPISEHNRLYWYRQTLGQGPEFLTYFQNEAQLEKSRLLSDRFSAERPKGSFSTLEIQRTEQGDSAMYLCASSLPENTEAFFGQGTRLTVV.

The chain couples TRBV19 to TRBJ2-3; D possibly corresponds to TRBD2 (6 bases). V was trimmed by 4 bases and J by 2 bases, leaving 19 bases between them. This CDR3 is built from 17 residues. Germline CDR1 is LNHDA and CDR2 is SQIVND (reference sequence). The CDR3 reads CASSKLPDYPITDTQYF. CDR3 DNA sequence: TGTGCCAGTAGTAAGCTCCCGGACTACCCTATCACAGATACGCAGTATTTT.

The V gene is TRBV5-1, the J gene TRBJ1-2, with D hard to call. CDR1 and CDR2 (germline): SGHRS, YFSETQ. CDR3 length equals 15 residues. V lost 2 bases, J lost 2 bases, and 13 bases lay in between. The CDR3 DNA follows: TGCGCCAGCAGCTTCGGTACCAGGATCAACTATGGCTACACCTTC. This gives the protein CASSFGTRINYGYTF.

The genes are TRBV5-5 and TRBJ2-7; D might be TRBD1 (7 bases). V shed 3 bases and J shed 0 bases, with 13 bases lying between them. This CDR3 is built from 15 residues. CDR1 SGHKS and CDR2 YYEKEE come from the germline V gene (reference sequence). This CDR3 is CASSSAGQRSYEQYF. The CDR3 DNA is TGTGCCAGCAGCTCGGCGGGACAGCGCTCCTACGAGCAGTACTTC.

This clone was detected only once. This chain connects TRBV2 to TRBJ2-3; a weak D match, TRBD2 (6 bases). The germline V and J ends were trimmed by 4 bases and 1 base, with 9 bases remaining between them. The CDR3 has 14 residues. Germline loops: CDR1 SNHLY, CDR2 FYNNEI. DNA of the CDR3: TGTGCCAGCAGTGCCACGGGGGGCACAGATACGCAGTATTTT. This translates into CASSATGGTDTQYF. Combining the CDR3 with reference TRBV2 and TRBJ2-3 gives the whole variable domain EPEVTQTPSHQVTQMGQEVILRCVPISNHLYFYWYRQILGQKVEFLVSFYNNEISEKSEIFDDQFSVERPDGSNFTLKIRSTKLEDSAMYFCASSATGGTDTQYFGPGTRLTVL.

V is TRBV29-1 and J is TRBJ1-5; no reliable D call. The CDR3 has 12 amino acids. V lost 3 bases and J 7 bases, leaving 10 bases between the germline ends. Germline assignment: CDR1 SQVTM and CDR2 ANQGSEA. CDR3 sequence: CSVEEIGQPQHF. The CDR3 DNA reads TGCAGCGTTGAGGAAATAGGACAGCCCCAGCATTTT.

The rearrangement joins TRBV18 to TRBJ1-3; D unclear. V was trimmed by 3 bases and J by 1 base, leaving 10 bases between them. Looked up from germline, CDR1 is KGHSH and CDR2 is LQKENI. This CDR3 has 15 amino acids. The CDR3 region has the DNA TGTGCCAGCTCACCTTATACAGAGTCTGGAAACACCATATATTTT. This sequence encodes CASSPYTESGNTIYF. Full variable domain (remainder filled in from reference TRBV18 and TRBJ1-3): NAGVMQNPRHLVRRRGQEARLRCSPMKGHSHVYWYRQLPEEGLKFMVYLQKENIIDESGMPKERFSAEFPKEGPSILRIQQVVRGDSAAYFCASSPYTESGNTIYFGEGSWLTVV.

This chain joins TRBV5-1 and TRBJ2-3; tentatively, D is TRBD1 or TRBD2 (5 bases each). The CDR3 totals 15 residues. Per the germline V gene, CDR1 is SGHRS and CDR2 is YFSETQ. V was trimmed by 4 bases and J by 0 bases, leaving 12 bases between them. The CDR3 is CASSLGDQSTDTQYF. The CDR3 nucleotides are TGCGCCAGCAGCCTGGGGGACCAAAGCACAGATACGCAGTATTTT.